This TCR beta chain was observed in a study of spatial heterogeneity in lung cancer. About the study: Sequencing consistently turned up more beta-chain sequences than alpha-chain sequences.

This clonotype has a count of ten or more. The V and J ends lost 5 bases and 6 bases respectively, with 11 bases between them. The CDR3 contains 13 residues. Germline CDR1 SGHTA, CDR2 FQGTGA. Time point given: sample taken at primary tumor resection. Samples came from roughly 70 TRACERx patients with untreated early-stage lung cancer. Tumor, nontumor lung or frozen PBMC supplied whole RNA that was sequenced unsorted. A unique molecular identifier was carried by every single TCR cDNA molecule. TCRdb re-called the 5' RACE reads through MiXCR, storing one row per CDR3 protein. The data hold 39,000 or so distinct CDR3 sequences, with around 7% observed a single time.

V is TRBV7-3 and J is TRBJ2-1; no clear D gene. The receptor's source is a male donor with early-stage non-small cell lung cancer. The material sequenced was PBMCs, taken at surgery. CDR3: CASSPSSPNEQFF. CDR3 coding DNA: TGTGCCAGCAGCCCAAGCTCCCCCAATGAGCAGTTCTTC.